This entry describes one T cell receptor beta chain. No conserved phenylalanine or tryptophan is present at the end of the CDR3, so a read error is the likely explanation. The DNA is left out, because the CDR3 cannot be placed on it with certainty; the CDR3 is given as TCRdb lists it. The CDR3 contains 15 residues when both ends are counted. The germline V gene has CDR1 MDHEN and CDR2 SYDVKM. The sample is drawn from a study of tumor-infiltrating lymphocytes in oesophageal squamous cell carcinoma. TCRdb re-called the PCR reads with MiXCR, one entry per CDR3 protein. The sample shows about 13,000 distinct CDR3 sequences, roughly 51% of them seen only once.

The specimen was blood. The clonotype was recovered from a female donor with esophageal squamous cell carcinoma. The chain employs TRBV28 and TRBJ2-5. The CDR3 loop reads CASSRQANYGYTFGS.